The 22 T cell receptor beta chains given below trace back to one sample, sequenced in a study of CD8+ T cells in alopecia areata. RNA extraction and reverse transcription yielded cDNA as sequencing template. TCRdb's copy holds only in-frame clones and misses some; the assay was immunoSEQ multiplex PCR. The sample includes 150,000 to 200,000 clones, less than 70% of them seen just once. Treatment indicated: oral pan-JAK inhibitor, 5-10 mg twice daily. The specimen was CD4+ T cells sorted from blood, collected at week 24, from a patient treated with tofacitinib. The receptors were sampled from a human donor with alopecia areata.

This clone has just a few counts. This chain uses TRBV30 with TRBJ1-2; D not certain. Germline V CDR1 and CDR2: GTSNPN, SVGIG (reference sequence). The CDR3 totals 11 residues. V lost 0 bases, J lost 8 bases, and 7 bases lay in between. The CDR3 sequence is CAWSVRVGYTF. CDR3 DNA: TGTGCCTGGAGTGTTAGGGTGGGCTACACCTTC. Based on the CDR3 plus reference TRBV30 and TRBJ1-2, the full variable domain is SQTIHQWPATLVQPVGSPLSLECTVEGTSNPNLYWYRQAAGRGLQLLFYSVGIGQISSEVPQNLSASRPQDRQFILSSKKLLLSDSGFYLCAWSVRVGYTFGSGTRLTVV.

The chain uses TRBV4-1 and TRBJ2-5, with TRBD2 as a possible D gene (6 bases). CDR1 is MGHRA and CDR2 is YSYEKL in the germline V gene. V was clipped by 1 base and J by 2 bases, with 11 bases between them. This CDR3 is built from 15 residues. Here the CDR3 reads CASSQVGGPQETQYF. Written as DNA, the CDR3 is TGCGCCAGCAGCCAAGTGGGGGGACCGCAAGAGACCCAGTACTTC.

This rearrangement joins TRBV30 to TRBJ1-5, with a possible D match to TRBD1 (5 bases). The CDR3 covers 14 residues. V was cut by 2 bases and J by 3 bases, with 11 bases left in between. The germline V gene encodes CDR1 GTSNPN and CDR2 SVGIG (reference sequence). The CDR3 protein is CAWSRDADNQPQHF. CDR3 DNA: TGTGCCTGGAGTAGGGACGCCGACAATCAGCCCCAGCATTTT.

This chain uses TRBV14 with TRBJ2-1, with 8 bases matching TRBD2. The V and J ends lost 3 bases and 4 bases, in that order; junction bases with no gene match: 8. The CDR3 contains 16 residues. The germline CDR1 and CDR2 sequences are SGHDN and FVKESK. In DNA, the CDR3 is TGTGCCAGCAGCCAGATGGGAAGCGGGGGATACAATGAGCAGTTCTTC. Translating gives CASSQMGSGGYNEQFF.

The genes are TRBV29-1 and TRBJ1-2; 8 bases map to TRBD1. Germline CDR1 is SQVTM and CDR2 is ANQGSEA. With V trimmed by 6 bases and J by 6 bases, 12 bases remained unmatched. CDR3 length equals 14 residues. Here the CDR3 reads CSVLQGAITDGYTF. The CDR3 coding sequence is TGCAGCGTACTCCAGGGGGCGATTACTGATGGCTACACCTTC.

This clone was detected only once. This chain links TRBV7-8 with TRBJ1-5, with TRBD1 as a possible D gene (6 bases). Germline CDR1 and CDR2: SGHVS and FQNEAQ. The length of the CDR3 is 13 residues. The V end was cut by 5 bases, the J end by 6 bases, with 11 bases between. The CDR3, as DNA: TGTGCCAGCAGCCGAGGGGGTATTCAGCCCCAGCATTTT. It translates to CASSRGGIQPQHF.

The chain couples TRBV30 to TRBJ1-2; tentatively, D is TRBD1 (6 bases). The CDR3 is 13 amino acids. Per germline, CDR1 GTSNPN and CDR2 SVGIG (reference sequence). The V end was cut by 5 bases, the J end by 4 bases, with 14 bases between. CDR3 loop: CAWGRDNPYGYTF. The CDR3 DNA follows: TGTGCCTGGGGGAGGGACAATCCCTATGGCTACACCTTC. Together with reference TRBV30 and TRBJ1-2, the CDR3 gives the full variable domain: SQTIHQWPATLVQPVGSPLSLECTVEGTSNPNLYWYRQAAGRGLQLLFYSVGIGQISSEVPQNLSASRPQDRQFILSSKKLLLSDSGFYLCAWGRDNPYGYTFGSGTRLTVV.

This clone was observed a few times. The rearrangement uses TRBV7-8 and TRBJ2-2, with D unresolved. Trimming took 5 bases from V and 1 from J, leaving 5 bases between them. CDR1 is SGHVS, CDR2 FQNEAQ, per germline. The CDR3 covers 13 residues. The CDR3 sequence: CASSIKNTGELFF. The DNA of the CDR3 is TGTGCCAGCAGCATAAAGAACACCGGGGAGCTGTTTTTT.

This clone has only a few counts. The rearrangement uses TRBV5-1 and TRBJ2-3; 7 bases are a match to TRBD2. The germline V gene encodes CDR1 SGHRS and CDR2 YFSETQ. This CDR3 is 15 amino acids long. The junction had 6 bases not matched to a gene; V was cut back by 0 bases and J by 5 bases. CDR3 coding DNA: TGCGCCAGCAGCTTGGAAGCGGGGTGGGAAGATACGCAGTATTTT. This sequence encodes CASSLEAGWEDTQYF.

This clone has more than one count but fewer than ten. V and J are TRBV7-9 and TRBJ1-4; possible D gene TRBD1, 5 bases. From germline, CDR1 is SEHNR and CDR2 FQNEAQ (reference sequence). This CDR3 is 15 amino acids long. The V and J ends lost 6 bases and 5 bases respectively, with 16 bases between them. CDR3 coding DNA: TGTGCCAGCAGTCAAACAGGAAGACACAATGAAAAACTGTTTTTT. This encodes CASSQTGRHNEKLFF.

The V and J genes are TRBV4-2 and TRBJ2-7; D might be TRBD1 or TRBD2, each matching 5 bases. This CDR3 spans 15 amino acids. Germline V gene data show CDR1 as LGHNA and CDR2 as YNFKEQ. Trimming removed 3 bases from V and 0 bases from J, with 12 bases in between. This CDR3 is CASSQSGPDSYEQYF. The CDR3 bases are TGTGCCAGCAGCCAGTCGGGACCTGACTCCTACGAGCAGTACTTC.

This clone was observed once. The chain joins TRBV30 to TRBJ1-1; D is ambiguous. Germline V CDR1 and CDR2: GTSNPN, SVGIG (reference sequence). CDR3 length equals 15 residues. V lost 3 bases and J 2 bases, leaving 16 bases between the germline ends. In DNA form, the CDR3 reads TGTGCCTGGAGCGTAAATGTCAGGATAAACACTGAAGCTTTCTTT. Translating gives CAWSVNVRINTEAFF.

The genes are TRBV10-3 and TRBJ2-5; D may be TRBD1 or TRBD2 (6 bases each). There are 11 residues in the CDR3. Trimming pared 8 bases from V and 5 bases from J, leaving 9 bases between. Per the germline V gene, CDR1 is ENHRY and CDR2 is SYGVKD. The CDR3 DNA is TGTGCCATCTCGGGGGCGGAGACCCAGTACTTC. It specifies CAISGAETQYF.

Notes on this clone: The sample carries other DNA sequences with the same CDR3. The chain recombines TRBV6-5 with TRBJ2-3; possible D gene TRBD2, 5 bases. Germline V gives CDR1 MNHEY, CDR2 SVGAGI. V was shortened by 6 bases and J by 6 bases, with 7 bases between the two germline ends. This CDR3 is 11 amino acids long. The CDR3 reads CASSRGDTQYF. In DNA form, the CDR3 reads TGTGCCAGCAGCCGCGGGGATACGCAGTATTTT.

This rearrangement joins TRBV10-3 to TRBJ2-3; 9 bases fit TRBD2. The junction had 4 bases not matched to a gene; V was cut back by 2 bases and J by 4 bases. The CDR3 has 15 amino acids. The germline V gene has CDR1 ENHRY and CDR2 SYGVKD. The CDR3 coding sequence is TGTGCCATCAGTGAGGCGGGGGGGCTCCCAGATACGCAGTATTTT. Protein sequence: CAISEAGGLPDTQYF.

The chain carries TRBV7-2 and TRBJ2-7; 11 bases are a match to TRBD1. V lost 3 bases, J lost 7 bases, and 8 bases stayed unmatched. Germline CDR1 SGHTA, CDR2 FQGNSA. The CDR3 length is 15 residues. The CDR3 DNA reads TGTGCCAGCAGCTTGGACGGGACAGGGGGAAGGGAGCAGTACTTC. Its protein is CASSLDGTGGREQYF.

The J gene is TRBJ2-7, the V gene TRBV7-2; no clear D. This CDR3 comprises 14 residues. Germline CDR1 is SGHTA and CDR2 is FQGNSA. V was cut by 3 bases and J by 0 bases, with 9 bases left in between. Here the CDR3 reads CASSFRHSSYEQYF. The CDR3 DNA follows: TGTGCCAGCAGCTTTAGGCACAGCTCCTACGAGCAGTACTTC.

This chain joins TRBV9 and TRBJ2-5, with D uncertain. V shed 0 bases and J shed 5 bases, with 5 bases lying between them. Germline V gene data show CDR1 as SGDLS and CDR2 as YYNGEE. The CDR3 has 12 amino acids. This CDR3 reads CASSVDTETQYF. CDR3 DNA: TGTGCCAGCAGCGTAGATACGGAGACCCAGTACTTC.

The V gene is TRBV7-9, the J gene TRBJ2-6; 8 nucleotides line up with TRBD2. The germline gives CDR1 SEHNR, CDR2 FQNEAQ (reference sequence). The ends lost 1 base at V and 0 bases at J; junction bases unmatched: 8. CDR3 length: 19 residues. In DNA form, the CDR3 reads TGTGCCAGCAGCTTAGGTGCGGGGGGACCTCCCTCTGGGGCCAACGTCCTGACTTTC. It is translated as CASSLGAGGPPSGANVLTF.

The chain carries TRBV5-1 and TRBJ2-1; perhaps TRBD2 as D (6 bases). CDR1 is SGHRS and CDR2 is YFSETQ in the germline V gene. Deletions cut 4 bases from V and 10 bases from J, with 21 bases between. The CDR3 runs to 15 residues. The DNA of the CDR3 is TGCGCCAGCAGCCCTGATGCGGGGCGTACGGGAGAGCAGTTCTTC. Amino acid sequence: CASSPDAGRTGEQFF.

The chain carries TRBV11-2 and TRBJ2-5; tentatively, D is TRBD1 (6 bases). CDR1 is SGHAT, CDR2 FQNNGV, per germline. Trimming cost V 5 bases and J 5 bases, with 12 bases left between them. The CDR3 contains 13 residues. The CDR3 reads CASSTGQLETQYF. CDR3 sequence (DNA): TGTGCCAGCAGCACTGGACAGCTGGAGACCCAGTACTTC. The whole variable domain, remainder taken from reference TRBV11-2 and TRBJ2-5, is EAGVAQSPRYKIIEKRQSVAFWCNPISGHATLYWYQQILGQGPKLLIQFQNNGVVDDSQLPKDRFSAERLKGVDSTLKIQPAKLEDSAVYLCASSTGQLETQYFGPGTRLLVL.

This clone turned up a few times. The V gene is TRBV6-6, the J gene TRBJ1-4; possibly TRBD1 for D (6 bases). This CDR3 contains 12 residues. Trimming removed 5 bases at V and 6 bases at J, with 7 bases between. Per germline, CDR1 MNHNY and CDR2 SVGAGI (reference sequence). DNA for the CDR3: TGTGCCAGCAGTCGGACAGATGAAAAACTGTTTTTT. As protein: CASSRTDEKLFF.